This is a list of T cell receptor beta chains from one sample in a study of identical twins. MiXCR, applied by TCRdb to the 5' RACE reads, yields one record per CDR3 protein. The table includes 690,000 or so distinct CDR3 sequences, around 6% detected once. Sample: naive T cells sorted from blood. The receptor set was obtained from a man in his late teens or twenties in good health. The CDR3 runs from the conserved cysteine through the conserved F or W. A D gene is named only where the DNA matches it firmly. Clone size, where shown, is once, few, many, or a class for clones that have expanded.

j_call v_call cdr3_length clone_size d_call cdr3_nt cdr3_aa
TRBJ2-5 TRBV20-1 14 many . TGCAGTGCCGCTGGGGAAGCCCTGGGGGAGACCCAGTACTTC CSAAGEALGETQYF
TRBJ1-3 TRBV29-1 13 many . TGCAGCGCCGCTGCAGTCTCTGGAAACACCATATATTTT CSAAAVSGNTIYF
TRBJ2-1 TRBV7-9 13 few TRBD2 TGTGCCAGCAGCACCCCGGGAGGCAATGAGCAGTTCTTC CASSTPGGNEQFF
TRBJ2-1 TRBV14 13 . TRBD2 TGTGCCAGCAGCCCCTATAGCGGGGCTCCCCAGTTCTTC CASSPYSGAPQFF
TRBJ1-1 TRBV5-5 14 many . TGTGCCAGCAGCTTGGCGCCGATGAACACTGAAGCTTTCTTT CASSLAPMNTEAFF
TRBJ2-5 TRBV20-1 14 many . TGCAGTGCTCTCGGACAGTCGGTTCAAGAGACCCAGTACTTC CSALGQSVQETQYF
TRBJ1-5 TRBV30 17 . . TGTGCCTGGAGTGTCGGAGCGGGCAGCTATAGCAATCAGCCCCAGCATTTT CAWSVGAGSYSNQPQHF
TRBJ2-1 TRBV10-2 13 many . TGCGCCAGCACGGGGCGGCTGAACAATGAGCAGTTCTTC CASTGRLNNEQFF
TRBJ2-1 TRBV7-2 15 many . TGTGCCAGCAGCTCAAGCCCATCCTCCTACAATGAGCAGTTCTTC CASSSSPSSYNEQFF
TRBJ2-1 TRBV18 15 few TRBD2 TGTGCCAGCTCCCCGGGACTAGCGGGAGCCGGTGAGCAGTTCTTC CASSPGLAGAGEQFF
TRBJ2-1 TRBV20-1 14 . . TGCAGTGCTAGAAAGGCAGGCTCCTACAATGAGCAGTTCTTC CSARKAGSYNEQFF
TRBJ1-1 TRBV5-1 11 many . TGCGCCAGCTTTGGCAACACTGAAGCTTTCTTT CASFGNTEAFF
TRBJ2-3 TRBV4-2 17 many . TGTGCCAGCAGCCAAGATAGTGGGGGAAGGAGCACAGATACGCAGTATTTT CASSQDSGGRSTDTQYF
TRBJ1-5 TRBV7-2 17 few . TGTGCCAGCAGCTTATCCCGTCTACAGGGAGTAAATCAGCCCCAGCATTTT CASSLSRLQGVNQPQHF
TRBJ1-1 TRBV6-2/TRBV6-3 13 many TRBD1 TGTGCCAGCATTCCACAGGGGGGCACTGAAGCTTTCTTT CASIPQGGTEAFF
TRBJ1-6 TRBV6-2/TRBV6-3 15 few . TGTGCCAGCAGTTTCGGCAGGGGAGATAATTCACCCCTCCACTTT CASSFGRGDNSPLHF
TRBJ2-7 TRBV12-3/TRBV12-4 14 many . TGTGCCAGCACCCAAAGTCTCCCGGGCCACGAGCAGTACTTC CASTQSLPGHEQYF
TRBJ2-5 TRBV3-1 14 many TRBD2 TGTGCCAGCAGCTACCGGGAGGGTCGAGAGACCCAGTACTTC CASSYREGRETQYF
TRBJ2-1 TRBV20-1 12 many . TGCAGTGCTAGAGCCCCTCCGAATGAGCAGTTCTTC CSARAPPNEQFF
TRBJ1-1 TRBV11-3 16 few TRBD1 TGTGCCAGCAGCTTAGTCCTCTCCGGGACAGTCACTGAAGCTTTCTTT CASSLVLSGTVTEAFF
TRBJ2-5 TRBV5-6 17 few TRBD1 TGTGCCAGCAGCTCGGCCGACAGGGACAAAAACGGAGAGACCCAGTACTTC CASSSADRDKNGETQYF
TRBJ1-1 TRBV15 16 few . TGTGCCACCAGCAGATTAATAGGGCAGGACCCCGCTGAAGCTTTCTTT CATSRLIGQDPAEAFF
TRBJ1-5 TRBV20-1 15 many . TGCAGTGCTAGCCAGGGTAATTTGGGCAATCAGCCCCAGCATTTT CSASQGNLGNQPQHF
TRBJ2-1 TRBV28 15 . . TGTGCCAGCAACCCCGGGACTCGACAAGACAATGAGCAGTTCTTC CASNPGTRQDNEQFF
TRBJ2-3 TRBV12-3/TRBV12-4 10 . . TGTGCCAGCGGCGAAGATACGCAGTATTTT CASGEDTQYF
TRBJ2-4 TRBV6-2/TRBV6-3 17 few TRBD1 TGTGCCAGCAGTTACCACAGACAGGGCCAAGCCAAAAACATTCAGTACTTC CASSYHRQGQAKNIQYF
TRBJ2-1 TRBV12-3/TRBV12-4 16 many TRBD1 TGTGCCAGCAGTTTTAGGCCCGGGACAGCCTACAATGAGCAGTTCTTC CASSFRPGTAYNEQFF
TRBJ2-1 TRBV10-1 14 many . TGCGCCAGCAGTGAGTCCTTAGCCCTACATGAGCAGTTCTTC CASSESLALHEQFF
TRBJ2-1 TRBV4-2 23 . TRBD2 TGTGCCAGCAGACACTGGGGGAACATCGGTACAGGGAGTGGACTAGCGGGAGAGCGTGAGCAGTTCTTC CASRHWGNIGTGSGLAGEREQFF
TRBJ1-4 TRBV7-2 15 . . TGTGCCAGCAGCTTCGACTATGCAACTAATGAAAAACTGTTTTTT CASSFDYATNEKLFF
TRBJ2-3 TRBV15 17 many TRBD2 TGTGCCACCAGCAGAGAGGCGACTAGCGGGAGCACAGATACGCAGTATTTT CATSREATSGSTDTQYF
TRBJ2-5 TRBV3-1 15 many . TGTGCCAGCAGCCAAGGCTGGACAGAGGAAGAGACCCAGTACTTC CASSQGWTEEETQYF
TRBJ2-1 TRBV7-2 15 few . TGTGCCAGCAGCTTAGCCTGGGGCCTTAACAGTGAGCAGTTCTTC CASSLAWGLNSEQFF